These T cell receptor beta chains were read from a single sample in a study of Graves' ophthalmopathy and Graves' hyperthyroidism. TCRdb recomputed calls from the multiplex PCR reads with MiXCR, one row per CDR3 protein. The sample has approximately 540,000 distinct CDR3 sequences, under 45% seen once. Sequences were obtained from peripheral blood or thyroid tissue (not recorded which). These receptors came from an adult man with Graves' hyperthyroidism. Each CDR3 is given with its conserved first and last residue. Fields, in order: D gene, J gene, V gene, clone size, CDR3 DNA, CDR3 protein. The D gene is left open where the match is weak. Some rows mark clone size as missing; the rest say once, few, many or name a class of expanded clone.

D gene: TRBD1
J gene: TRBJ2-7
V gene: TRBV20-1
clone size: many
CDR3 DNA: TGCAGTGCCCAGGGGACAGGACCCTACGAGCAGTACTTC
CDR3 protein: CSAQGTGPYEQYF

D gene: NA
J gene: TRBJ2-2
V gene: TRBV19
clone size: NA
CDR3 DNA: TGTGCCAGTAGTCGCTACAGGGGAGGCACCGGGGAGCTGTTTTTT
CDR3 protein: CASSRYRGGTGELFF

D gene: TRBD1
J gene: TRBJ1-4
V gene: TRBV29-1
clone size: NA
CDR3 DNA: TGCAGCGTTGAAGATCAGGGGGGTGGAAAACTGTTTTTT
CDR3 protein: CSVEDQGGGKLFF

D gene: NA
J gene: TRBJ2-5
V gene: TRBV29-1
clone size: many
CDR3 DNA: TGCAGCGTAGAACACGTCCCCCCAGAGACCCAGTACTTC
CDR3 protein: CSVEHVPPETQYF

D gene: NA
J gene: TRBJ1-1
V gene: TRBV6-5
clone size: many
CDR3 DNA: TGTGCCAGCACTTTGGCAGACTTAAACACTGAAGCTTTCTTT
CDR3 protein: CASTLADLNTEAFF

D gene: TRBD2
J gene: TRBJ2-3
V gene: TRBV5-1
clone size: NA
CDR3 DNA: TGCGCCAGCAGCCCTAGCGGGAGGGGAGCAGATACGCAGTATTTT
CDR3 protein: CASSPSGRGADTQYF

D gene: TRBD2
J gene: TRBJ2-7
V gene: TRBV29-1
clone size: many
CDR3 DNA: TGCAGCGTCGAACGGGGGAGCGGGGGGATGGGGGTGTACTTC
CDR3 protein: CSVERGSGGMGVYF

D gene: NA
J gene: TRBJ1-5
V gene: TRBV19
clone size: NA
CDR3 DNA: TGTGCCAGTAGTACCTGGGGAAATCAGCCCCAGCATTTT
CDR3 protein: CASSTWGNQPQHF

D gene: NA
J gene: TRBJ1-6
V gene: TRBV4-1
clone size: many
CDR3 DNA: TGCGCCAGCAGCCAAGCGGCTTCACCCCTCCACTTT
CDR3 protein: CASSQAASPLHF

D gene: NA
J gene: TRBJ2-5
V gene: TRBV10-3
clone size: NA
CDR3 DNA: TGTGCCATCAGTGACAGGGCGTACCAAGAGACCCAGTACTTC
CDR3 protein: CAISDRAYQETQYF

D gene: NA
J gene: TRBJ1-4
V gene: TRBV7-9
clone size: many
CDR3 DNA: TGTGCCAGCAGCTTAGCGTGGGACCCACCTTCTGGTGAAAAACTGTTTTTT
CDR3 protein: CASSLAWDPPSGEKLFF

D gene: NA
J gene: TRBJ2-7
V gene: TRBV20-1
clone size: many
CDR3 DNA: TGCAGTGCTAGAGCCATGGGATCTATTTACGAGCAGTACTTC
CDR3 protein: CSARAMGSIYEQYF

D gene: NA
J gene: TRBJ2-3
V gene: TRBV29-1
clone size: once
CDR3 DNA: TGCAGCGTTGACTTCGACAGCACAGATACGCAGTATTTT
CDR3 protein: CSVDFDSTDTQYF

D gene: NA
J gene: TRBJ2-2
V gene: TRBV7-9
clone size: NA
CDR3 DNA: TGTGCCAGCAACGAGGGGACCACGAACACCGGGGAGCTGTTTTTT
CDR3 protein: CASNEGTTNTGELFF

D gene: NA
J gene: TRBJ1-1
V gene: TRBV7-2
clone size: NA
CDR3 DNA: TGTGCCAGCAGTTATTCCCGAGAAGCTTTCTTT
CDR3 protein: CASSYSREAFF

D gene: NA
J gene: TRBJ2-5
V gene: TRBV7-6
clone size: NA
CDR3 DNA: TGTGCCAGCAGTGTCGGATCAGGTCCTAGGGAGACCCAGTACTTC
CDR3 protein: CASSVGSGPRETQYF

D gene: NA
J gene: TRBJ1-1
V gene: TRBV7-9
clone size: many
CDR3 DNA: TGTGCCAGCAGCAAACGGGGGACGGCGGCTTTCTTT
CDR3 protein: CASSKRGTAAFF

D gene: NA
J gene: TRBJ2-6
V gene: TRBV6-1
clone size: NA
CDR3 DNA: TGTGCCAGCAGTGAAGCTGCCAGAGCCTACGTCCTGACTTTC
CDR3 protein: CASSEAARAYVLTF

D gene: NA
J gene: TRBJ2-2
V gene: TRBV5-1
clone size: many
CDR3 DNA: TGTGCCAGCAGCTTAGGGCAGGAAGGTACCGGGGAGCTGTTTTTT
CDR3 protein: CASSLGQEGTGELFF

D gene: NA
J gene: TRBJ2-2
V gene: TRBV7-9
clone size: NA
CDR3 DNA: TGTGCCAGCAGCTTAGCGGGAGCCCAAGGGCGGTTCACCGGGGAGCTGTTTTTT
CDR3 protein: CASSLAGAQGRFTGELFF

D gene: TRBD2
J gene: TRBJ2-1
V gene: TRBV20-1
clone size: NA
CDR3 DNA: TGCAGTGCCCTGATCCCCCTAGCGGTTTCCTACAATGAGCAGTTCTTC
CDR3 protein: CSALIPLAVSYNEQFF

D gene: NA
J gene: TRBJ1-4
V gene: TRBV7-8
clone size: NA
CDR3 DNA: TGTGCCAGCAGCTTAGCCCCGCCCGTTGGTGAAAAACTGTTTTTT
CDR3 protein: CASSLAPPVGEKLFF

D gene: TRBD1
J gene: TRBJ1-4
V gene: TRBV5-1
clone size: many
CDR3 DNA: TGCGCCAGCAGCTTGATGACAGGGTCTACTGAAAAACTGTTTTTT
CDR3 protein: CASSLMTGSTEKLFF

D gene: NA
J gene: TRBJ1-4
V gene: TRBV5-5
clone size: NA
CDR3 DNA: TGTGCCAGCAGCACCGAAGAGGCGGCGGGGATAGGGGAAAAACTGTTTTTT
CDR3 protein: CASSTEEAAGIGEKLFF

D gene: NA
J gene: TRBJ2-6
V gene: TRBV29-1
clone size: NA
CDR3 DNA: TGCAGCGTTGAAGTTGCCCAGGGGAGCTCTGGGGCCAACGTCCTGACTTTC
CDR3 protein: CSVEVAQGSSGANVLTF

D gene: TRBD1
J gene: TRBJ2-7
V gene: TRBV7-9
clone size: many
CDR3 DNA: TGTGCCAGCAGCCCTACCCTTGGACAGGGCCCTACCTACGAGCAGTACTTC
CDR3 protein: CASSPTLGQGPTYEQYF

D gene: TRBD2
J gene: TRBJ2-5
V gene: TRBV24-1
clone size: few
CDR3 DNA: TGTGCCACCAGTGATCCTCCTAGCGGAGAGACCCAGTACTTC
CDR3 protein: CATSDPPSGETQYF

D gene: TRBD2
J gene: TRBJ2-1
V gene: TRBV20-1
clone size: NA
CDR3 DNA: TGCAGTGCTTACCGAGCGGGAGGGATCAATGAGCAGTTCTTC
CDR3 protein: CSAYRAGGINEQFF

D gene: NA
J gene: TRBJ2-5
V gene: TRBV20-1
clone size: many
CDR3 DNA: TGCAGTGCTAGGGTACCCGGGACTGGAAAAGAGACCCAGTACTTC
CDR3 protein: CSARVPGTGKETQYF

D gene: TRBD1
J gene: TRBJ1-1
V gene: TRBV20-1
clone size: few
CDR3 DNA: TGCAGTGCCAGAGACAGGGTTGCCTTTATGAACACTGAAGCTTTCTTT
CDR3 protein: CSARDRVAFMNTEAFF

D gene: TRBD2
J gene: TRBJ2-7
V gene: TRBV20-1
clone size: many
CDR3 DNA: TGCAGTGCTAGAGAGCTAGCGGGGCCCTACGAGCAGTACTTC
CDR3 protein: CSARELAGPYEQYF

D gene: NA
J gene: TRBJ2-3
V gene: TRBV7-8
clone size: NA
CDR3 DNA: TGTGCCTGTGTCGGGGTTACGCAGTATTTT
CDR3 protein: CACVGVTQYF

D gene: NA
J gene: TRBJ2-5
V gene: TRBV29-1
clone size: many
CDR3 DNA: TGCAGCGCCTGGATAGCGCGAAGGTTGGAGACCCAGTACTTC
CDR3 protein: CSAWIARRLETQYF

D gene: TRBD1
J gene: TRBJ1-2
V gene: TRBV6-5
clone size: many
CDR3 DNA: TGTGCCAGCAGTGAAGGGAGAGTACAGGGGTATGGCTACACCTTC
CDR3 protein: CASSEGRVQGYGYTF

D gene: TRBD1
J gene: TRBJ1-1
V gene: TRBV29-1
clone size: many
CDR3 DNA: TGCAGCGACCAGGACAGGGGTGGTACTGAAGCTTTCTTT
CDR3 protein: CSDQDRGGTEAFF

D gene: TRBD1
J gene: TRBJ1-2
V gene: TRBV28
clone size: few
CDR3 DNA: TGTGCCAGCAGTTTCGACAGGGGAGGCGGCTATGGCTACACCTTC
CDR3 protein: CASSFDRGGGYGYTF

D gene: TRBD1
J gene: TRBJ1-1
V gene: TRBV12-3/TRBV12-4
clone size: many
CDR3 DNA: TGTGCCAGCAGTTACGGGACAGGGATCTATCCTGAAGCTTTCTTT
CDR3 protein: CASSYGTGIYPEAFF

D gene: NA
J gene: TRBJ1-5
V gene: TRBV2
clone size: NA
CDR3 DNA: TGTGCCAGCAGTGCGGGCAGAATCAATCAGCCCCAGCATTTT
CDR3 protein: CASSAGRINQPQHF

D gene: NA
J gene: TRBJ2-5
V gene: TRBV7-4
clone size: few
CDR3 DNA: TGTGCCAGCAGACCTAGTGGGGGGGCGGAAAAGACCCAATACTTC
CDR3 protein: CASRPSGGAEKTQYF

D gene: NA
J gene: TRBJ2-1
V gene: TRBV7-9
clone size: few
CDR3 DNA: TGTGCCAGCAGCACCAGACTAGTCCATGAGCAGTTCTTC
CDR3 protein: CASSTRLVHEQFF

D gene: NA
J gene: TRBJ1-2
V gene: TRBV29-1
clone size: NA
CDR3 DNA: TGCAGCGTTGAAAGTAGGAGCTATGGCTACACCTTC
CDR3 protein: CSVESRSYGYTF

D gene: NA
J gene: TRBJ1-2
V gene: TRBV6-4
clone size: few
CDR3 DNA: TGTGCCAGCAGTTTAATAGGGCAGGGCAACTATGGCTACACCTTC
CDR3 protein: CASSLIGQGNYGYTF

D gene: NA
J gene: TRBJ2-7
V gene: TRBV2
clone size: NA
CDR3 DNA: TGTGCCAGCAGTGTCCAGCTCCTGAGGGAGCAGTACTTC
CDR3 protein: CASSVQLLREQYF

D gene: NA
J gene: TRBJ2-5
V gene: TRBV20-1
clone size: once
CDR3 DNA: TGCAGTGCTAGAGATCATAGGGGCGGCGGGGAGACCCAGTACTTC
CDR3 protein: CSARDHRGGGETQYF

D gene: NA
J gene: TRBJ2-2
V gene: TRBV2
clone size: NA
CDR3 DNA: TGTGCCAGCGGTGAAATCGGGATAACTGCCGGGGAGCTGTTTTTT
CDR3 protein: CASGEIGITAGELFF

D gene: NA
J gene: TRBJ2-2
V gene: TRBV24-1
clone size: NA
CDR3 DNA: TGTGCCACCAGTGATTACGACAGCTATGGCTACACCGGGGAGCTGTTTTTT
CDR3 protein: CATSDYDSYGYTGELFF

D gene: NA
J gene: TRBJ2-5
V gene: TRBV7-9
clone size: many
CDR3 DNA: TGTGCCAGCAGCTACAGGGGAGGGGAGACCCAGTACTTC
CDR3 protein: CASSYRGGETQYF

D gene: NA
J gene: TRBJ1-1
V gene: TRBV12-3/TRBV12-4
clone size: many
CDR3 DNA: TGTGCCAGCAGGGGTCAAGGGGATGGGGCTGAAGCTTTCTTT
CDR3 protein: CASRGQGDGAEAFF

D gene: TRBD2
J gene: TRBJ2-1
V gene: TRBV7-7
clone size: NA
CDR3 DNA: TGTGCTAGCAGCTTATACCCCAGCGGGACGAGCTCCTACAATGAGCAGTTCTTC
CDR3 protein: CASSLYPSGTSSYNEQFF

D gene: NA
J gene: TRBJ2-2
V gene: TRBV12-3/TRBV12-4
clone size: NA
CDR3 DNA: TGTGCCAGCAGTTTGACGGGTCCGAACACCGGGGAGCTGTTTTTT
CDR3 protein: CASSLTGPNTGELFF

D gene: NA
J gene: TRBJ2-7
V gene: TRBV19
clone size: once
CDR3 DNA: TGTGCCAGTAGTATTTGGGGCCACGAGCAGTACTTC
CDR3 protein: CASSIWGHEQYF

D gene: NA
J gene: TRBJ1-1
V gene: TRBV12-3/TRBV12-4
clone size: many
CDR3 DNA: TGTGCCAGCAGTTTAGACCCGGGACATCGGGCTTTCTTT
CDR3 protein: CASSLDPGHRAFF

D gene: TRBD1
J gene: TRBJ2-5
V gene: TRBV14
clone size: many
CDR3 DNA: TGTGCCAGCAGCCGGGACAGGGGGGAGACCCAGTACTTC
CDR3 protein: CASSRDRGETQYF

D gene: TRBD1
J gene: TRBJ1-1
V gene: TRBV29-1
clone size: NA
CDR3 DNA: TGCAGCCAGGGGGACACTGAAGCTTTCTTT
CDR3 protein: CSQGDTEAFF

D gene: NA
J gene: TRBJ2-6
V gene: TRBV29-1
clone size: many
CDR3 DNA: TGCAGCGTCCGCTGGTCCAACGTCCTGACTTTC
CDR3 protein: CSVRWSNVLTF

D gene: TRBD2
J gene: TRBJ2-5
V gene: TRBV7-9
clone size: NA
CDR3 DNA: TGTGCCAGCAGCTCCGAAAAAGGACTAGCGGGTTCTCAAGAGACCCAGTGCTTC
CDR3 protein: CASSSEKGLAGSQETQCF

D gene: NA
J gene: TRBJ2-1
V gene: TRBV24-1
clone size: many
CDR3 DNA: TGTGCCACCAGGAAATCCAGGGGAAACACCTACAATGAGCAGTTCTTC
CDR3 protein: CATRKSRGNTYNEQFF

D gene: NA
J gene: TRBJ1-1
V gene: TRBV20-1
clone size: many
CDR3 DNA: TGCAGTGCTAGAGATACGACAAATGCGATGAACACTGAAGCTTTCTTT
CDR3 protein: CSARDTTNAMNTEAFF